This TCR beta chain was identified during a study of blood T cell repertoires in COVID-19. Trimming shortened V by 5 bases and J by 0 bases, and 14 bases separated the two germline ends. The CDR3 loop spans 16 amino acids. The V gene's germline CDR1 is SEHNR and CDR2 FQNEAQ (reference sequence). Only in-frame clones appear in the TCRdb table, and some are missing; sequencing was by immunoSEQ multiplex PCR. The profile shows under 300,000 clones, around nine tenths of them singletons. This clone appeared a few times. The chain carries TRBV7-9 and TRBJ1-5; the D gene is possibly TRBD1 (5 bases). The sequence derives from a middle-aged woman who had recovered from COVID-19. Sequencing was carried out using PBMCs or T cells enriched from blood (not recorded which). The CDR3 nucleotides read TGTGCCAGCAGCCCGGAGGGACTTTATAGCAATCAGCCCCAGCATTTT. Translated, it gives CASSPEGLYSNQPQHF.